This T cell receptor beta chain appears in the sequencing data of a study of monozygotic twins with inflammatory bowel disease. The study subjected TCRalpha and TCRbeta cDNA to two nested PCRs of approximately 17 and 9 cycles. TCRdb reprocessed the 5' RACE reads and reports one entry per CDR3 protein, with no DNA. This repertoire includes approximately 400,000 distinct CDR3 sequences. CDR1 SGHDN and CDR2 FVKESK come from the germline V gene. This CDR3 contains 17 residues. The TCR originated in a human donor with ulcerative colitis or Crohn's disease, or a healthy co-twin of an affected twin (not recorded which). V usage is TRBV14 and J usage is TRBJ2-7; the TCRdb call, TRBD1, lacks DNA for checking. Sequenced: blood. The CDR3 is CASSQEELGTVSYEQYF.